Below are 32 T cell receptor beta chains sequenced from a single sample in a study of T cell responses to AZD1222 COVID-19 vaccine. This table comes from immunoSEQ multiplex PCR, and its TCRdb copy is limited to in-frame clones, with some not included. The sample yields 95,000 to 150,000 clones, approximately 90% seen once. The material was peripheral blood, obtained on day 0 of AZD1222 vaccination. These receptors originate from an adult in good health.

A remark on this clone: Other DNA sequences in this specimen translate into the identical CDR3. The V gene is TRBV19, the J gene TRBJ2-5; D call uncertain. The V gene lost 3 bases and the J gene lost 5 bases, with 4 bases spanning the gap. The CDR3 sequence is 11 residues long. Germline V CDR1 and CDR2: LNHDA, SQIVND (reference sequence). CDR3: CASSIQETQYF. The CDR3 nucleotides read TGTGCCAGTAGTATTCAGGAGACCCAGTACTTC. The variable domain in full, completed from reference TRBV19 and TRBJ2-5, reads DGGITQSPKYLFRKEGQNVTLSCEQNLNHDAMYWYRQDPGQGLRLIYYSQIVNDFQKGDIAEGYSVSREKKESFPLTVTSAQKNPTAFYLCASSIQETQYFGPGTRLLVL.

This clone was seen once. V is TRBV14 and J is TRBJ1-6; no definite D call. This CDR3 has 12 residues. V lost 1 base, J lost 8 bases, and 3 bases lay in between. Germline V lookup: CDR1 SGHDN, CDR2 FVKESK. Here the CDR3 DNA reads TGTGCCAGCAGCCAAGTGGATTCACCCCTCCACTTT. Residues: CASSQVDSPLHF.

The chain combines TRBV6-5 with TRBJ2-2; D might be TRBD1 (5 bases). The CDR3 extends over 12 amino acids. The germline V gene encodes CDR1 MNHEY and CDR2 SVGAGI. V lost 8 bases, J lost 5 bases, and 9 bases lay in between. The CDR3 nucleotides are TGTGCCAGCTTCCAGGGTACCGGGGAGCTGTTTTTT. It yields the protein CASFQGTGELFF.

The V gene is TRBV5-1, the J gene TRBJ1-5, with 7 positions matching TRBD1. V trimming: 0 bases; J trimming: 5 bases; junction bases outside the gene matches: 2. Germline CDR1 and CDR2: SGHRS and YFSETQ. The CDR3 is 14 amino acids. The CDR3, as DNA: TGCGCCAGCAGCTTGGGCAGGGGGGATCAGCCCCAGCATTTT. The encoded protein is CASSLGRGDQPQHF.

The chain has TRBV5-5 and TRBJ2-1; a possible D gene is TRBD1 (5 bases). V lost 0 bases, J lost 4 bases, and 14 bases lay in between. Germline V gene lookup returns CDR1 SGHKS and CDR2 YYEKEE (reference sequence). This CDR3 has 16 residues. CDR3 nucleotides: TGTGCCAGCAGCTTGGGACAGTCCGCTGCGTACAATGAGCAGTTCTTC. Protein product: CASSLGQSAAYNEQFF.

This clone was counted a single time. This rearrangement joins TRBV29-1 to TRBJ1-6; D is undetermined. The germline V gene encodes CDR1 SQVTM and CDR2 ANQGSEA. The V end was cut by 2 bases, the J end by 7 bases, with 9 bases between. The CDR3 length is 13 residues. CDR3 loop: CSVEPLRNSPLHF. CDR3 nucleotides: TGCAGCGTTGAACCCCTACGGAATTCACCCCTCCACTTT.

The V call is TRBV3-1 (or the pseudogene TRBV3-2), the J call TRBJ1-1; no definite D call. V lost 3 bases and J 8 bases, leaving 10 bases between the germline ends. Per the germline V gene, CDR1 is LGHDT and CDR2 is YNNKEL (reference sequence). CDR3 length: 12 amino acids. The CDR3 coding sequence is TGTGCCAGCAGCCACTCAGATCTGGAAGCTTTCTTT. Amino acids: CASSHSDLEAFF.

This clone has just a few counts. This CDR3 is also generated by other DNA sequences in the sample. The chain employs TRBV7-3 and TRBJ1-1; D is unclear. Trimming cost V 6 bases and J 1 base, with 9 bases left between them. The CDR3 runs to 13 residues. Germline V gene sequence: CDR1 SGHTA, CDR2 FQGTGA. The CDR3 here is CASSSQSNTEAFF. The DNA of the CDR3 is TGTGCCAGCAGTTCCCAGTCGAACACTGAAGCTTTCTTT.

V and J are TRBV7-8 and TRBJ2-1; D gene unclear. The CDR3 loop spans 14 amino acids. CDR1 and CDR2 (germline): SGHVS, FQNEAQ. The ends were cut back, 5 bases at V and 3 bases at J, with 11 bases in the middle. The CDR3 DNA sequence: TGTGCCAGCAGCGCACCGACAAGCTACAATGAGCAGTTCTTC. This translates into CASSAPTSYNEQFF.

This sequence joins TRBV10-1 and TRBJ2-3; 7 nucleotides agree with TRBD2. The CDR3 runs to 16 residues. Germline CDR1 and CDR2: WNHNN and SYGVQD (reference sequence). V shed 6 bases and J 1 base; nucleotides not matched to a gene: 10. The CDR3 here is CASRAGCHGCTDTQYF. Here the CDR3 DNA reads TGCGCCAGCAGAGCGGGGTGCCACGGGTGCACAGATACGCAGTATTTT.

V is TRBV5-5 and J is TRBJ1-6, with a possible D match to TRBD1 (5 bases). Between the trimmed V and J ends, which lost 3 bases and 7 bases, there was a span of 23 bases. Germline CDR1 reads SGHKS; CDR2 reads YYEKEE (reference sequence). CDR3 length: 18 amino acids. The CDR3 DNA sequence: TGTGCCAGCAGCTACCATGTTAGGGCCGGGGAGGGGAATTCACCCCTCCACTTT. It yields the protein CASSYHVRAGEGNSPLHF.

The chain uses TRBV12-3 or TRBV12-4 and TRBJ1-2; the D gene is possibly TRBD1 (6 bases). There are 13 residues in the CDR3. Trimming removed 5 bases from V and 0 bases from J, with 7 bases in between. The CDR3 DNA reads TGTGCCAGCAGTACAGGGACTAACTATGGCTACACCTTC. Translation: CASSTGTNYGYTF.

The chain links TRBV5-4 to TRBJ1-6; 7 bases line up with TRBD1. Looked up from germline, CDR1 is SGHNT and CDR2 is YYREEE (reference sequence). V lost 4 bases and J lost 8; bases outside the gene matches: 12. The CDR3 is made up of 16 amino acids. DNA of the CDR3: TGTGCCAGCAGCCAGGGGACAGAAGCATCGGATTCACCCCTCCACTTT. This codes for CASSQGTEASDSPLHF.

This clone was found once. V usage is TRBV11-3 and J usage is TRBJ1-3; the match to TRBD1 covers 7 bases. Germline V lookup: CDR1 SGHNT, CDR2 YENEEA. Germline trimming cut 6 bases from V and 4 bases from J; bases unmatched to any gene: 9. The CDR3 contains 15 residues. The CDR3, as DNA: TGTGCCAGCAGTCGGGACAGCGTGACAGGAAACACCATATATTTT. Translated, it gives CASSRDSVTGNTIYF.

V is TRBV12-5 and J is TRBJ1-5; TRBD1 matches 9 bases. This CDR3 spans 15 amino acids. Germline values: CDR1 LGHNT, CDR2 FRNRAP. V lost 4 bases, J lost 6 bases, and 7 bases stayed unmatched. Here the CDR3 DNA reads TGTGCTAGTGGTTCGAGGACAGGGGTTGGTCAGCCCCAGCATTTT. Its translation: CASGSRTGVGQPQHF.

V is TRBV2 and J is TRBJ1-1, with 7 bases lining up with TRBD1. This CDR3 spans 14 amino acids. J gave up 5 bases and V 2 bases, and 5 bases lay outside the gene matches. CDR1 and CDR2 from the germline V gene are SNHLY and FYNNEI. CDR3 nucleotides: TGTGCCAGCAGTGAAAGGGTACAGGGGACTGAAGCTTTCTTT. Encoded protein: CASSERVQGTEAFF.

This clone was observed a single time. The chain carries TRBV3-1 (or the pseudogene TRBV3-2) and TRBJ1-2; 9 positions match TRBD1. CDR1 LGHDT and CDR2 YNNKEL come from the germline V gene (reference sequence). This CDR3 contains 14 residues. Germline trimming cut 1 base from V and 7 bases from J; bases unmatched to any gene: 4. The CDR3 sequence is CASSQVGQGFGYTF. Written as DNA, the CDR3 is TGTGCCAGCAGCCAAGTGGGACAGGGCTTTGGCTACACCTTC.

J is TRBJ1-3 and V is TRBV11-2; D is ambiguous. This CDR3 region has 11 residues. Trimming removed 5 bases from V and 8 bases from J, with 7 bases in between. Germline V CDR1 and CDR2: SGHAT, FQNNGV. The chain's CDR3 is CASSPRDTIYF. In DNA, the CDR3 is TGTGCCAGCAGCCCCCGAGACACCATATATTTT.

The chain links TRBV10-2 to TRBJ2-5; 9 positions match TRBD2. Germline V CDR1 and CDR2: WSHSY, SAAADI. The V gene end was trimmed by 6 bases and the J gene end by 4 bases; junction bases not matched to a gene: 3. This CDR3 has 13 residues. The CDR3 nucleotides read TGCGCCAGCAGCTGGACTAGCGCAGAGACCCAGTACTTC. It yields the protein CASSWTSAETQYF.

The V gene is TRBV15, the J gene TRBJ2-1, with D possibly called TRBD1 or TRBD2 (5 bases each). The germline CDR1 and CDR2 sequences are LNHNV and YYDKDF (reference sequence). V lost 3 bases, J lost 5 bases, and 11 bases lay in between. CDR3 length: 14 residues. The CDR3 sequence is CATSRGWGNNEQFF. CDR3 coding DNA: TGTGCCACCAGCAGGGGTTGGGGGAACAATGAGCAGTTCTTC. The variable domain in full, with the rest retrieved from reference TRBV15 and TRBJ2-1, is DAMVIQNPRYQVTQFGKPVTLSCSQTLNHNVMYWYQQKSSQAPKLLFHYYDKDFNNEADTPDNFQSRRPNTSFCFLDIRSPGLGDTAMYLCATSRGWGNNEQFFGPGTRLTVL.

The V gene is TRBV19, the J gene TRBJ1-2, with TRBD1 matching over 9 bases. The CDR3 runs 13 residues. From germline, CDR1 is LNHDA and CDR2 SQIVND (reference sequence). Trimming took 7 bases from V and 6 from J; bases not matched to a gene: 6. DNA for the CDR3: TGTGCCAGTAAGGACAGGGGATATAATGGCTACACCTTC. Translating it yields CASKDRGYNGYTF.

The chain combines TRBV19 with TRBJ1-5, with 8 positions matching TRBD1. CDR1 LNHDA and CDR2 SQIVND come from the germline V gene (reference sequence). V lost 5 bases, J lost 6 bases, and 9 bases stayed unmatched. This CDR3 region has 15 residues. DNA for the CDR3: TGTGCCAGTAGTCGCCAGACAGGGGCGGGTCAGCCCCAGCATTTT. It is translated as CASSRQTGAGQPQHF.

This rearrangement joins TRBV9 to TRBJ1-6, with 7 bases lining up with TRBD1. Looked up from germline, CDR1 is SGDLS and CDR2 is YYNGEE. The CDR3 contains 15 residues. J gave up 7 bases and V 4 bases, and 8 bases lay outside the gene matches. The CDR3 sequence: CASSHGTEQNSPLHF. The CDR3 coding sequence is TGTGCCAGCAGCCATGGGACAGAGCAGAATTCACCCCTCCACTTT. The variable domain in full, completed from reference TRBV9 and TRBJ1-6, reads DSGVTQTPKHLITATGQRVTLRCSPRSGDLSVYWYQQSLDQGLQFLIQYYNGEERAKGNILERFSAQQFPDLHSELNLSSLELGDSALYFCASSHGTEQNSPLHFGNGTRLTVT.

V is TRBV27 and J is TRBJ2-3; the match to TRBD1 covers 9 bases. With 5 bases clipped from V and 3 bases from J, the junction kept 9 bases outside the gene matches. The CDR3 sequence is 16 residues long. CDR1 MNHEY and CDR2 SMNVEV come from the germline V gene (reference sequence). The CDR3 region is CASSPGTGRPTDTQYF. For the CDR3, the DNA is TGTGCCAGCAGTCCGGGGACAGGGAGGCCGACAGATACGCAGTATTTT.

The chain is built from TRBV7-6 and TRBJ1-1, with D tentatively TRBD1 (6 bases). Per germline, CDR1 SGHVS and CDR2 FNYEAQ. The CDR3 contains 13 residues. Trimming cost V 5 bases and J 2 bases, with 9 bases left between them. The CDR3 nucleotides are TGTGCCAGCAGCATACAGGGAAACACTGAAGCTTTCTTT. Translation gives CASSIQGNTEAFF.

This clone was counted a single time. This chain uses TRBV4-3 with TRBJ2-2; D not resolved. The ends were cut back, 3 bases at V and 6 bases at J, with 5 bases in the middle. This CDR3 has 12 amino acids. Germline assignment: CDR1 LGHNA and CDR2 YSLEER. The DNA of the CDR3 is TGCGCCAGCAGCCATTCCGCCGGGGAGCTGTTTTTT. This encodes CASSHSAGELFF.

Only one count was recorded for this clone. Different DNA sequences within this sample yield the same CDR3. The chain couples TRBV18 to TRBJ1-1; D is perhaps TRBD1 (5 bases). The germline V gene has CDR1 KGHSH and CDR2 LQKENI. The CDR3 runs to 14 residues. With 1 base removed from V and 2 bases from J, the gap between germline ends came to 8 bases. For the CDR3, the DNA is TGTGCCAGCTCACCACAGGGGCTTAACACTGAAGCTTTCTTT. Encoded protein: CASSPQGLNTEAFF.

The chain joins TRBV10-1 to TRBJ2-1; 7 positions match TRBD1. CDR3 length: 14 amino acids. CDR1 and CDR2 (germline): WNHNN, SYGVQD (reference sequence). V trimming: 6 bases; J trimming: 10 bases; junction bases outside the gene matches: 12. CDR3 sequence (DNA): TGCGCCAGCAGCCCCCAACTTACAGGGGACGAGCAGTTCTTC. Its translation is CASSPQLTGDEQFF.

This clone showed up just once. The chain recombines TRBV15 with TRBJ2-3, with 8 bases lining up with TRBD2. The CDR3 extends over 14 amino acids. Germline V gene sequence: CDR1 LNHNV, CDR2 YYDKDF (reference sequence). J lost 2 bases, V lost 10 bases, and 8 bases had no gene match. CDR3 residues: CAITSGHYTDTQYF. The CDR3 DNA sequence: TGTGCCATCACTAGCGGACATTACACAGATACGCAGTATTTT.

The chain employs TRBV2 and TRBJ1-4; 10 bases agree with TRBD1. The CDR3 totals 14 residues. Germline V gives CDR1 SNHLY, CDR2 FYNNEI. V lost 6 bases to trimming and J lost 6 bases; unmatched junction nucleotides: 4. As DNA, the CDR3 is TGTGCCAGCAGCCGGGACAGGGGAGATGAAAAACTGTTTTTT. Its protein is CASSRDRGDEKLFF.

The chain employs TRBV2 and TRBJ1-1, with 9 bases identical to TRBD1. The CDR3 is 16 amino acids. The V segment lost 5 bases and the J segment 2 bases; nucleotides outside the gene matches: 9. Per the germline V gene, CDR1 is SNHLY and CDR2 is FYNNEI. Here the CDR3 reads CASSWGDREFNTEAFF. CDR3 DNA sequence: TGTGCCAGCAGTTGGGGGGACAGGGAGTTTAACACTGAAGCTTTCTTT.

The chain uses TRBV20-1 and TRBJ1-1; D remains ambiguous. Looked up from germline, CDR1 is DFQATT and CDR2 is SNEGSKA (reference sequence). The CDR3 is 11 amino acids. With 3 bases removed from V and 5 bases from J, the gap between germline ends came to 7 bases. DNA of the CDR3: TGCAGTGCTAGTTTGAGTACTGAAGCTTTCTTT. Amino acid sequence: CSASLSTEAFF.